What follows are 24 T cell receptor beta chains derived from one specimen sequenced in a study of blood T cell repertoires in COVID-19. Assay: immunoSEQ multiplex PCR; the TCRdb copy retains only in-frame clones and omits some. This table has around 95,000 clones, about 80% appearing once. Sequenced input: peripheral blood. These receptors were collected from an older man with active or convalescent COVID-19.

The V call is TRBV5-4, the J call TRBJ1-6; 8 nucleotides align to TRBD1. The CDR3 is 15 residues long. Germline V lookup: CDR1 SGHNT, CDR2 YYREEE (reference sequence). V was clipped by 4 bases and J by 7 bases; unmatched bases: 7. CDR3 DNA: TGTGCCAGCAGCCCGGACAGGGTTTACAATTCACCCCTCCACTTT. Amino acid sequence: CASSPDRVYNSPLHF.

Only one count was recorded for this clone. The V call is TRBV5-6, the J call TRBJ2-7; 7 nucleotides align to TRBD1. The ends lost 3 bases at V and 2 bases at J; junction bases unmatched: 2. In germline, CDR1 is SGHDT, CDR2 YYEEEE. The CDR3 extends over 13 amino acids. CDR3 coding DNA: TGTGCCAGCAGCTATGGGACAGCCTACGAGCAGTACTTC. It codes for CASSYGTAYEQYF.

The rearrangement links TRBV6-2 or TRBV6-3 to TRBJ2-7; 9 bases agree with TRBD1. Germline CDR1 reads MNHEY; CDR2 reads SVGEGT. The CDR3 runs to 14 residues. Trimming took 4 bases from V and 5 from J; bases not matched to a gene: 6. The CDR3 DNA reads as TGTGCCAGCAGTTTACAGGGGGCGGCCAACGAGCAGTACTTC. Translation: CASSLQGAANEQYF.

The chain combines TRBV5-6 with TRBJ2-7, with 7 bases fitting TRBD2. Germline V gene sequence: CDR1 SGHDT, CDR2 YYEEEE. V lost 3 bases and J lost 0; bases outside the gene matches: 0. This CDR3 comprises 13 residues. The CDR3 here is CASSSGGSYEQYF. CDR3 nucleotides: TGTGCCAGCAGCTCGGGGGGCTCCTACGAGCAGTACTTC.

This sequence joins TRBV5-6 and TRBJ1-2, with TRBD1 identical over 7 bases. This CDR3 region has 13 residues. Germline V gene sequence: CDR1 SGHDT, CDR2 YYEEEE. The J segment lost 7 bases and the V segment lost 0 bases, leaving 3 bases of the junction unmatched. CDR3 nucleotides: TGTGCCAGCAGCTTGGTCAACAGGGGTGGCTACACCTTC. Amino acids: CASSLVNRGGYTF. Filled out from reference TRBV5-6 and TRBJ1-2, the complete variable domain reads DAGVTQSPTHLIKTRGQQVTLRCSPKSGHDTVSWYQQALGQGPQFIFQYYEEEERQRGNFPDRFSGHQFPNYSSELNVNALLLGDSALYLCASSLVNRGGYTFGSGTRLTVV.

The chain recombines TRBV29-1 with TRBJ2-7, with TRBD2 matching over 7 bases. Germline CDR1 is SQVTM and CDR2 is ANQGSEA. The CDR3 sequence is 12 residues long. The trim removed 7 bases at V and 6 bases at J, leaving 9 bases unmatched. CDR3 loop: CSAGLGGGEQYF. In DNA form, the CDR3 reads TGCAGCGCCGGACTAGGAGGAGGCGAGCAGTACTTC.

The chain joins TRBV15 to TRBJ2-7; 10 nucleotides align to TRBD1. V shed 0 bases and J 1 base; nucleotides not matched to a gene: 9. The CDR3 sequence is 18 residues long. Germline V gene sequence: CDR1 LNHNV, CDR2 YYDKDF (reference sequence). In DNA form, the CDR3 reads TGTGCCACCAGCAGAGATTTGACAGGGGGCTATCTTTCCTACGAGCAGTACTTC. Translation gives CATSRDLTGGYLSYEQYF.

The chain has TRBV5-4 and TRBJ2-7; D may be TRBD2 (5 bases). This CDR3 region has 13 residues. Trimming pared 4 bases from V and 5 bases from J, leaving 13 bases between. Germline V gives CDR1 SGHNT, CDR2 YYREEE (reference sequence). The CDR3 sequence is CASSRYGLDEQYF. CDR3 bases: TGTGCCAGCAGCCGCTATGGACTGGACGAGCAGTACTTC.

The J gene is TRBJ1-2, the V gene TRBV7-2; the match to TRBD1 covers 9 bases. CDR3 length: 14 amino acids. V lost 4 bases to trimming and J lost 5 bases; unmatched junction nucleotides: 5. Germline-derived CDR1 and CDR2 are SGHTA and FQGNSA. In DNA, the CDR3 is TGTGCCAGCAGCTCCGATGACAGGGGGTATGGCTACACCTTC. Its translation: CASSSDDRGYGYTF.

The rearrangement links TRBV11-2 to TRBJ2-1; 8 nucleotides agree with TRBD2. Germline CDR1 reads SGHAT; CDR2 reads FQNNGV. Trimming took 8 bases from V and 0 from J; bases not matched to a gene: 3. This CDR3 is 14 amino acids long. DNA of the CDR3: TGTGCCAGCGAAAGCGGGAGCTCCTACAATGAGCAGTTCTTC. It codes for CASESGSSYNEQFF.

This clone was counted between two and nine times. The chain carries TRBV9 and TRBJ1-1; D gene ambiguous. CDR1 SGDLS and CDR2 YYNGEE come from the germline V gene. Trimming stripped 1 base from V and 1 base from J, with 5 bases between. The CDR3 runs to 13 residues. The CDR3 here is CASSVSQNTEAFF. The CDR3 DNA follows: TGTGCCAGCAGCGTATCACAGAACACTGAAGCTTTCTTT. Full variable domain (outside the CDR3, taken from reference TRBV9 and TRBJ1-1): DSGVTQTPKHLITATGQRVTLRCSPRSGDLSVYWYQQSLDQGLQFLIQYYNGEERAKGNILERFSAQQFPDLHSELNLSSLELGDSALYFCASSVSQNTEAFFGQGTRLTVV.

This clone was counted ten times or more. The chain links TRBV7-6 to TRBJ2-7; 7 bases are shared with TRBD2. Trimming cost V 6 bases and J 0 bases; bases outside gene matches: 8. CDR1 and CDR2 from the germline V gene are SGHVS and FNYEAQ. CDR3 length: 15 residues. The CDR3 region is CASRLAGDSSYEQYF. The DNA of the CDR3 is TGTGCCAGCAGACTGGCGGGAGATAGCTCCTACGAGCAGTACTTC. Based on the CDR3 plus reference TRBV7-6 and TRBJ2-7, the full variable domain is GAGVSQSPRYKVTKRGQDVALRCDPISGHVSLYWYRQALGQGPEFLTYFNYEAQQDKSGLPNDRFSAERPEGSISTLTIQRTEQRDSAMYRCASRLAGDSSYEQYFGPGTRLTVT.

The chain is built from TRBV30 and TRBJ1-6; D gene unclear. The germline V gene encodes CDR1 GTSNPN and CDR2 SVGIG (reference sequence). The CDR3 totals 13 residues. The V gene lost 3 bases and the J gene lost 8 bases, with 11 bases spanning the gap. In DNA form, the CDR3 reads TGTGCCTGGAGGTGGCAGAGGTATTCACCCCTCCACTTT. Encoded protein: CAWRWQRYSPLHF.

This sequence joins TRBV27 and TRBJ2-1; 8 bases are a match to TRBD2. This CDR3 is 13 amino acids long. The germline gives CDR1 MNHEY, CDR2 SMNVEV (reference sequence). The V segment lost 4 bases and the J segment 5 bases; nucleotides outside the gene matches: 1. The CDR3 here is CASSSAGDNEQFF. The DNA for the CDR3 is TGTGCCAGCAGTTCAGCGGGGGACAATGAGCAGTTCTTC.

The chain carries TRBV27 and TRBJ1-6; 7 bases agree with TRBD1. The length of the CDR3 is 19 residues. The V and J ends lost 2 bases and 0 bases, in that order; junction bases with no gene match: 10. Germline V CDR1 and CDR2: MNHEY, SMNVEV (reference sequence). The CDR3 protein is CASSLLRSTGSSYNSPLHF. In DNA, the CDR3 is TGTGCCAGCAGTTTACTCCGATCGACAGGGAGCTCCTATAATTCACCCCTCCACTTT.

The rearrangement uses TRBV11-2 and TRBJ1-2, with 9 nucleotides matching TRBD1. CDR3 length: 16 amino acids. Per the germline V gene, CDR1 is SGHAT and CDR2 is FQNNGV. V lost 3 bases, J lost 0 bases, and 5 bases stayed unmatched. The CDR3 loop is CASSFGRQGANYGYTF. The CDR3 region has the DNA TGTGCCAGCAGCTTCGGTAGACAGGGGGCTAACTATGGCTACACCTTC. Complete variable domain (other parts from reference TRBV11-2 and TRBJ1-2): EAGVAQSPRYKIIEKRQSVAFWCNPISGHATLYWYQQILGQGPKLLIQFQNNGVVDDSQLPKDRFSAERLKGVDSTLKIQPAKLEDSAVYLCASSFGRQGANYGYTFGSGTRLTVV.

The chain recombines TRBV6-1 with TRBJ1-1; TRBD1 aligns across 8 bases. The CDR3 has 15 residues. V shed 3 bases and J 5 bases; nucleotides not matched to a gene: 8. From germline, CDR1 is MNHNS and CDR2 SASEGT. Here the CDR3 reads CASSETGTGITEAFF. As DNA, the CDR3 is TGTGCCAGCAGTGAGACCGGGACAGGCATAACTGAAGCTTTCTTT.

This clone was seen only once. This chain uses TRBV6-5 with TRBJ2-1; 11 bases match TRBD2. Germline CDR1 and CDR2: MNHEY and SVGAGI. The CDR3 consists of 16 residues. With V trimmed by 2 bases and J by 5 bases, 5 bases remained unmatched. The CDR3 DNA reads TGTGCCAGCAGTTACCTTAGCGGGAGGGGACACAATGAGCAGTTCTTC. Protein sequence: CASSYLSGRGHNEQFF.

This rearrangement joins TRBV7-3 to TRBJ2-5; 7 bases map to TRBD2. The trim removed 5 bases at V and 5 bases at J, leaving 11 bases unmatched. Germline-derived CDR1 and CDR2 are SGHTA and FQGTGA. CDR3 size: 15 residues. The CDR3 loop reads CASSQTGLVGETQYF. Written as DNA, the CDR3 is TGTGCCAGCAGCCAAACCGGACTAGTGGGGGAGACCCAGTACTTC.

The chain uses TRBV11-3 and TRBJ2-2; no clear D. The CDR3 is made up of 15 amino acids. V shed 3 bases and J shed 1 base, with 9 bases lying between them. Looked up from germline, CDR1 is SGHNT and CDR2 is YENEEA. The CDR3 region has the DNA TGTGCCAGCAGCTTTGCGGCTCTGAACACCGGGGAGCTGTTTTTT. It specifies CASSFAALNTGELFF.

V is TRBV19 and J is TRBJ2-1; D is unclear. The CDR3 runs 12 residues. Germline V lookup: CDR1 LNHDA, CDR2 SQIVND (reference sequence). V lost 4 bases and J lost 15, with 16 bases in between. CDR3 amino acids: CASSTQLGLPFF. The CDR3 DNA sequence: TGTGCCAGTAGTACCCAGTTGGGCCTGCCGTTCTTC.

The V call is TRBV4-2, the J call TRBJ2-3; TRBD2 agrees at 9 bases. Germline V lookup: CDR1 LGHNA, CDR2 YNFKEQ. The CDR3 sequence is 16 residues long. V lost 2 bases and J lost 2; bases outside the gene matches: 5. Here the CDR3 reads CASSQLAGLLTDTQYF. The DNA of the CDR3 is TGTGCCAGCAGCCAACTAGCGGGGTTGCTCACAGATACGCAGTATTTT.

This clone was counted a single time. The chain links TRBV27 to TRBJ1-4; D ambiguous. This CDR3 has 14 amino acids. CDR1 is MNHEY and CDR2 is SMNVEV in the germline V gene (reference sequence). Trimming left V 5 bases short and J 3 bases short, with 10 bases between. This CDR3 reads CASSPSAANEKLFF. The CDR3, as DNA: TGTGCCAGCAGTCCGAGTGCGGCTAATGAAAAACTGTTTTTT.

The chain couples TRBV5-5 to TRBJ1-3; D is unresolved. The CDR3 has 15 amino acids. V lost 0 bases to trimming and J lost 0 bases, with 7 bases between them. Germline values: CDR1 SGHKS, CDR2 YYEKEE (reference sequence). The CDR3 loop reads CASSLAAGSGNTIYF. The CDR3 nucleotides read TGTGCCAGCAGCTTGGCCGCAGGCTCTGGAAACACCATATATTTT.